This T cell receptor beta chain was documented in a study of blood T cell repertoires in COVID-19. Cohort allocation depended upon clinical history that participants reported. Profiled with immunoSEQ multiplex PCR; TCRdb holds only in-frame clones, not every one. The sample lists under 200,000 clones, about 89% occurring once. The CDR3 totals 17 residues. Germline V gene lookup returns CDR1 KGHDR and CDR2 SFDVKD. Trimming took 3 bases from V and 0 from J; bases not matched to a gene: 8. The J gene is TRBJ1-2, the V gene TRBV24-1; 8 bases align to TRBD1. This TCR was recovered from a woman aged 18-29 years who had recovered from COVID-19. The sample was PBMCs or T cells enriched from blood (not recorded which). CDR3 sequence reads: CATSDGGRGRANYGYTF. The CDR3 coding sequence is TGTGCCACCAGTGATGGAGGCAGGGGGCGAGCTAACTATGGCTACACCTTC.